This T cell receptor (beta chain) originates from a study of blood T cell repertoires in COVID-19. Study details: There were acute and convalescent COVID-19 samples, and they came from the United States, Italy and Spain.

Repertoires were generated with immunoSEQ multiplex PCR, while TCRdb's copy carries only in-frame clones and drops some. Here the sample spans some 200,000 clones, 70% to 85% being singletons. This CDR3 is built from 14 residues. J was trimmed by 6 bases and V by 4 bases; bases with no gene match: 3. Germline assignment: CDR1 KGHDR and CDR2 SFDVKD. Cohort placement rested on clinical history that participants reported themselves. J is TRBJ1-2 and V is TRBV24-1, with 11 bases identical to TRBD1. Sample: PBMCs or T cells enriched from blood (not recorded which). The TCR sequence derives from a woman aged 60-75 years with acute COVID-19. As DNA, the CDR3 is TGTGCCACCAGTGACCCGGGACAGGGGGATGGCTACACCTTC. This encodes CATSDPGQGDGYTF.